The 2 T cell receptor beta chains below come from one sample, sequenced in a study of blood T cell repertoires in COVID-19. Some clones are missing from TCRdb's copy, which holds only in-frame ones; the method was immunoSEQ multiplex PCR. The profile shows 85,000 to 130,000 clones, more than 90% of them singletons. Sequencing input: peripheral blood. The receptors stem from a man aged 70-80 years with acute or convalescent COVID-19.

The rearrangement links TRBV4-3 to TRBJ2-1, with D possibly TRBD2 on 6 matching bases. The CDR3 is 15 residues long. Trimming removed 0 bases at V and 6 bases at J, with 12 bases between. The germline V gene encodes CDR1 LGHNA and CDR2 YSLEER. Written as DNA, the CDR3 is TGCGCCAGCAGCCAAGAAGTGAGCGGGCGCAATGAGCAGTTCTTC. This sequence encodes CASSQEVSGRNEQFF.

The chain has TRBV11-1 and TRBJ2-1; 10 positions match TRBD1. Trimming removed 6 bases from V and 3 bases from J; junction bases left unmatched: 8. CDR1 is SGHAT and CDR2 is FQDESV in the germline V gene (reference sequence). CDR3 length equals 16 residues. CDR3 coding DNA: TGTGCCAGCAGACCTTGGACAGGGGGAATCTACAATGAGCAGTTCTTC. It is translated as CASRPWTGGIYNEQFF.